Below are 14 T cell receptor beta chains sequenced from a single sample in a study of neurological immune-mediated disorders. TCRdb itself ran the 5' RACE reads through MiXCR, one entry per CDR3 protein. The sample yields around 33,000 distinct CDR3 sequences, 20% to 25% seen once. The sequenced sample was CD4+ T cells from blood. The receptors here all came from a man aged 50 or older with HTLV-1-associated myelopathy (HAM/TSP).

The table lists this clonotype with many counts. The rearrangement joins TRBV5-1 to TRBJ2-3; maybe TRBD1 (5 bases). The CDR3 has 13 amino acids. Trimming removed 2 bases from V and 4 bases from J, with 8 bases in between. Germline V gene data show CDR1 as SGHRS and CDR2 as YFSETQ. The CDR3 DNA reads as TGCGCCAGCAGCTTCCAGGGTGCAGATACGCAGTATTTT. Translating gives CASSFQGADTQYF.

There are many counts of this clonotype. This chain uses TRBV3-1 with TRBJ1-1; no reliable D call. Germline CDR1 and CDR2: LGHDT and YNNKEL (reference sequence). V was shortened by 4 bases and J by 6 bases, with 15 bases between the two germline ends. The CDR3 is 14 amino acids. The CDR3 region has the DNA TGTGCCAGCAGCCCCCGGGCCGAACGCGCTGAAGCTTTCTTT. The encoded protein is CASSPRAERAEAFF.

The chain combines TRBV5-1 with TRBJ2-2; D is ambiguous. The ends were cut back, 7 bases at V and 5 bases at J, with 12 bases in the middle. The CDR3 runs 13 residues. Germline V CDR1 and CDR2: SGHRS, YFSETQ. DNA of the CDR3: TGCGCCAGCCACCGCGGAACAACCGGGGAGCTGTTTTTT. Translating gives CASHRGTTGELFF.

This clonotype was picked up many times. The chain has TRBV3-1 and TRBJ1-1, with D uncertain. This CDR3 region has 14 residues. The germline V gene has CDR1 LGHDT and CDR2 YNNKEL (reference sequence). V shed 2 bases and J shed 1 base, with 8 bases lying between them. CDR3 nucleotide sequence: TGTGCCAGCAGCCAACAGGTTTCGAACACTGAAGCTTTCTTT. Protein sequence: CASSQQVSNTEAFF. The variable domain in full, completed from reference TRBV3-1 and TRBJ1-1, reads DTAVSQTPKYLVTQMGNDKSIKCEQNLGHDTMYWYKQDSKKFLKIMFSYNNKELIINETVPNRFSPKSPDKAHLNLHINSLELGDSAVYFCASSQQVSNTEAFFGQGTRLTVV.

This clonotype was recorded many times. The chain is built from TRBV12-3 or TRBV12-4 and TRBJ2-3, with 9 bases fitting TRBD1. This CDR3 comprises 14 residues. J lost 5 bases, V lost 6 bases, and 6 bases had no gene match. The CDR3 region is CASSLQGAVDTQYF. The CDR3 region has the DNA TGTGCCAGCAGCTTACAGGGGGCAGTAGATACGCAGTATTTT.

This clonotype was picked up many times. The chain's CDR3 is CSARDRSYSNQPQHF. CDR3 coding DNA: TGCAGTGCTAGAGATCGAAGTTATAGCAATCAGCCCCAGCATTTT. The rearrangement links TRBV20-1 to TRBJ1-5, with D hard to call. Germline CDR1 reads DFQATT; CDR2 reads SNEGSKA (reference sequence). The CDR3 covers 15 residues. Between the trimmed V and J ends, which lost 0 bases and 0 bases, there was a span of 9 bases.

The genes are TRBV2 and TRBJ1-1, with no clear D. V lost 5 bases and J lost 10, with 17 bases in between. CDR1 is SNHLY, CDR2 FYNNEI, per germline. This CDR3 spans 13 amino acids. The CDR3 is CASSPVPQSGAFF. The CDR3 coding sequence is TGTGCCAGCAGTCCGGTCCCCCAGAGTGGAGCTTTCTTT.

This clonotype was seen repeatedly, ten times or more. The chain couples TRBV20-1 to TRBJ2-7, with D uncertain. Trimming shortened V by 1 base and J by 2 bases, and 9 bases separated the two germline ends. The CDR3 is 13 residues long. Germline V gene data show CDR1 as DFQATT and CDR2 as SNEGSKA (reference sequence). CDR3 nucleotide sequence: TGCAGTGCTAGAGTCGGGCCGGCCTACGAGCAGTACTTC. Its translation: CSARVGPAYEQYF.

V gene TRBV20-1 combines with J gene TRBJ2-1; no reliable D call. The V end lost 0 bases, the J end lost 0 bases, and 9 bases lay between the germline ends. CDR1 is DFQATT, CDR2 SNEGSKA, per germline (reference sequence). This CDR3 is 15 amino acids long. CDR3 region: CSARDWTASYNEQFF. Here the CDR3 DNA reads TGCAGTGCTAGAGATTGGACGGCCTCCTACAATGAGCAGTTCTTC.

Comments on this clonotype: A much larger clone is a single base away; this may be a read error. The genes are TRBV27 and TRBJ2-7, with 9 bases aligning to TRBD1. The CDR3 is 15 amino acids. CDR1 is MNHEY and CDR2 is SMNVEV in the germline V gene (reference sequence). Trimming cost V 3 bases and J 3 bases; bases outside gene matches: 6. Here the CDR3 DNA reads TGTGCCAGCAGTTTTTGGGACAGGGCCTTCTACGAGCAGTACTTC. Protein product: CASSFWDRAFYEQYF.

This clonotype was detected ten times or more. This chain links TRBV2 with TRBJ1-1, with TRBD1 matching over 8 bases. Germline CDR1 reads SNHLY; CDR2 reads FYNNEI. The CDR3 consists of 12 residues. The junction had 4 bases not matched to a gene; V was cut back by 5 bases and J by 8 bases. The CDR3 region is CASSRQGLEAFF. DNA for the CDR3: TGTGCCAGCAGTCGACAGGGGTTAGAAGCTTTCTTT. The full variable domain, its missing parts supplied by reference TRBV2 and TRBJ1-1, is EPEVTQTPSHQVTQMGQEVILRCVPISNHLYFYWYRQILGQKVEFLVSFYNNEISEKSEIFDDQFSVERPDGSNFTLKIRSTKLEDSAMYFCASSRQGLEAFFGQGTRLTVV.

This clonotype was observed at least ten times. The chain combines TRBV29-1 with TRBJ2-1; TRBD2 aligns across 11 bases. Germline assignment: CDR1 SQVTM and CDR2 ANQGSEA. The CDR3 runs to 15 residues. With 4 bases clipped from V and 4 bases from J, the junction kept 6 bases outside the gene matches. This CDR3 reads CSVGRTSGSYNEQFF. In DNA, the CDR3 is TGCAGCGTTGGTCGTACTAGCGGGAGTTACAATGAGCAGTTCTTC.

This clonotype appeared many times. The rearrangement uses TRBV5-1 and TRBJ1-2; a possible D gene is TRBD1 (6 bases). V was shortened by 3 bases and J by 8 bases, with 14 bases between the two germline ends. Per the germline V gene, CDR1 is SGHRS and CDR2 is YFSETQ. The CDR3 length is 13 residues. In nucleotides, the CDR3 is TGCGCCAGCAGCTACCGGGACACTCGCGGCTACACCTTC. Translating it yields CASSYRDTRGYTF.

This clonotype occurred many times. This rearrangement joins TRBV27 to TRBJ2-7; 8 positions agree with TRBD1. This CDR3 comprises 14 residues. The germline gives CDR1 MNHEY, CDR2 SMNVEV (reference sequence). V shed 3 bases and J 5 bases; nucleotides not matched to a gene: 6. The DNA for the CDR3 is TGTGCCAGCAGTTTTTTGGACAGGGTCCACGAGCAGTACTTC. It translates to CASSFLDRVHEQYF.